These 4 T cell receptor beta chains originate from one sample sequenced in a study of identical twins. TCRdb itself ran the 5' RACE reads through MiXCR, one entry per CDR3 protein. The sample contains 600,000 to 800,000 distinct CDR3 sequences, less than 25% of which appear only once. In addition, the sample was reused for a study of T cells expressing NK-cell markers.

The sample consisted of PBMCs. These receptors all stem from a woman under 30 in good health.

The chain recombines TRBV6-1 with TRBJ2-6; D is ambiguous. The V gene lost 6 bases and the J gene lost 0 bases, with 15 bases spanning the gap. The germline CDR1 and CDR2 sequences are MNHNS and SASEGT. The CDR3 covers 17 residues. CDR3 sequence: CASSPVPTYSGANVLTF. The CDR3 coding sequence is TGTGCCAGCAGCCCGGTCCCTACTTACTCTGGGGCCAACGTCCTGACTTTC.

This clonotype was observed a handful of times. The V and J genes are TRBV27 and TRBJ1-4, with D maybe TRBD1 (5 bases). This CDR3 region has 15 residues. V dropped 0 bases and J dropped 6 bases, with 11 bases sitting between them. The germline gives CDR1 MNHEY, CDR2 SMNVEV (reference sequence). The CDR3 DNA follows: TGTGCCAGCAGTTTATCTCAGGGTCCGGATGAAAAACTGTTTTTT. Its protein is CASSLSQGPDEKLFF.

The chain links TRBV4-3 to TRBJ2-7; D gene unclear. The CDR3 sequence is 15 residues long. Germline-derived CDR1 and CDR2 are LGHNA and YSLEER. V shed 1 base and J shed 2 bases, with 12 bases lying between them. The CDR3 DNA sequence: TGCGCCAGCAGCCAAGTGGAAGGGTCGGCCTACGAGCAGTACTTC. Its protein is CASSQVEGSAYEQYF.

The V and J genes are TRBV10-3 and TRBJ1-1; 7 bases line up with TRBD1. The V gene end was trimmed by 11 bases and the J gene end by 1 base; junction bases not matched to a gene: 4. This CDR3 region has 12 residues. The V gene's germline CDR1 is ENHRY and CDR2 SYGVKD. The CDR3 DNA sequence: TGTGCCGTGGGACAGCAGAACACTGAAGCTTTCTTT. Translating gives CAVGQQNTEAFF.